This T cell receptor beta chain is from a study of blood T cell repertoires in COVID-19. About the study: Sites across the United States, Italy and Spain contributed samples from acute and convalescent COVID-19. T cells, B-cell-depleted T cells, or PBMCs provided the cDNA or gDNA that served as material.

Measured with immunoSEQ multiplex PCR; TCRdb has only the in-frame clones, and not every one. The repertoire includes some 390,000 clones, roughly 89% of them detected once, and 1.5% to 2% sits in the top ten. CDR3 length equals 16 residues. Trimming left V 5 bases short and J 0 bases short, with 16 bases between. CDR1 is SGHAT and CDR2 is FQNNGV in the germline V gene. Cohorts were assigned according to the clinical history that participants reported. The sample taken for sequencing was PBMCs or T cells enriched from blood (not recorded which). This chain connects TRBV11-2 to TRBJ2-5; weak D call: TRBD1 (6 bases). The source is a woman in her twenties or thirties who had recovered from COVID-19. DNA for the CDR3: TGTGCCAGCAGCCCCCGGGACACTCAAGACCAAGAGACCCAGTACTTC. Its translation is CASSPRDTQDQETQYF.